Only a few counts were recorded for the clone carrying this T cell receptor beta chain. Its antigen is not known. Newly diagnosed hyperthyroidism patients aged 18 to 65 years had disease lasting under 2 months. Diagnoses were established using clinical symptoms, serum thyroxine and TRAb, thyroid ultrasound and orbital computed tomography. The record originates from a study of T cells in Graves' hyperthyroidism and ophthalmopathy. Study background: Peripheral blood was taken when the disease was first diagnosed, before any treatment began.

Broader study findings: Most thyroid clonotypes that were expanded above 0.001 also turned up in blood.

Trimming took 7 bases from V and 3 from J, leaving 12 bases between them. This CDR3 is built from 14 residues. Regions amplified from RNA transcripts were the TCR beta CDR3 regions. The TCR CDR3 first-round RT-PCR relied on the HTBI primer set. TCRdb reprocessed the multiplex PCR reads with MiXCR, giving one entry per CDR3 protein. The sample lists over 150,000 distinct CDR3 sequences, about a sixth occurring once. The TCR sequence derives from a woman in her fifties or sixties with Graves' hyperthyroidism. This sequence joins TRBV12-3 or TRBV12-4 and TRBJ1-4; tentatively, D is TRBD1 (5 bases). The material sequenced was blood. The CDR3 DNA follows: TGTGCCAGCAACGAGGGAGGGGCTAATGAAAAACTGTTTTTT. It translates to CASNEGGANEKLFF.